This TCR beta chain was recovered during a study of T cell repertoires and HLA-DP antigens. Profiled with immunoSEQ multiplex PCR; TCRdb holds only in-frame clones, not every one. The table lists over 100,000 clones, almost 95% of them singletons. Regarding this clone: What it binds is unknown.

V was shortened by 0 bases and J by 2 bases, with 8 bases between the two germline ends. The CDR3 is 14 residues long. Germline V gene data show CDR1 as SGHDT and CDR2 as YYEEEE. The clonotype comes from a woman aged 18-29 years in good health and CMV-seronegative. The chain links TRBV5-6 to TRBJ2-5; D is unclear. What was sequenced was CD4+ T cells from PBMCs. The CDR3 nucleotides read TGTGCCAGCAGCTTGGCCCGTATGCAAGAGACCCAGTACTTC. Its translation: CASSLARMQETQYF.